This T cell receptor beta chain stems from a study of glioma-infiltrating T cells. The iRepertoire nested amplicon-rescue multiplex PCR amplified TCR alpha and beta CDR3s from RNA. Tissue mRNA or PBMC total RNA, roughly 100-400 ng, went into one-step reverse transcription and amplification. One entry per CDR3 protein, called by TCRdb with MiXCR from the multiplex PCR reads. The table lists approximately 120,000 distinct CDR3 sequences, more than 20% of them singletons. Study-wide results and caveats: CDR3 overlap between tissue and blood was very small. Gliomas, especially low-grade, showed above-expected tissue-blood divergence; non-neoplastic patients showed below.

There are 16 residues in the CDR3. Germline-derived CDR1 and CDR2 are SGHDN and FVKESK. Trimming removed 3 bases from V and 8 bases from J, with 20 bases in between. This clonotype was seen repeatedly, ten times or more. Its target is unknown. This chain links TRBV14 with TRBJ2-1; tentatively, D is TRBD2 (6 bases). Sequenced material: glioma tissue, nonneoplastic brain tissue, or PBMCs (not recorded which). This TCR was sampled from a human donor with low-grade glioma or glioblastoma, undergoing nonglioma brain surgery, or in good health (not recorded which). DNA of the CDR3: TGTGCCAGCAGCCACTCCCAGCGGGCCTATAGGGATGAGCAGTTCTTC. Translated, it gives CASSHSQRAYRDEQFF.